The rows below give T cell receptor beta chains drawn from one sample of a study of OX40 agonist ivuxolimab in advanced cancers. Only in-frame clones appear in the TCRdb table, and some are missing; sequencing was by immunoSEQ multiplex PCR. Of about 80,000 clones in the sample, about nine tenths are singletons; the top ten hold roughly 0.25%. Sequencing used CD4+ or CD8+ T cells sorted from blood, obtained in a trial of the OX40 agonist ivuxolimab. The receptors stem from an adult with an advanced solid tumor such as melanoma, head and neck, liver or kidney cancer. Each CDR3 is given with its conserved first and last residue. A D gene is named only where the DNA matches it firmly. Expanded clones get a size class; other rows say once, few or many, or leave the size out.

d_gene: .; v_gene: TRBV19; j_gene: TRBJ2-3; abundance: .; CDR3nt: TGTGCCAGTAGTATGGGGACGCAGCGCACAGATACGCAGTATTTT; CDR3aa: CASSMGTQRTDTQYF
d_gene: .; v_gene: TRBV2; j_gene: TRBJ2-2; abundance: .; CDR3nt: TGTGCCAGCAAAAGGACGGGGAACACCGGGGAGCTGTTTTTT; CDR3aa: CASKRTGNTGELFF
d_gene: .; v_gene: TRBV28; j_gene: TRBJ2-1; abundance: .; CDR3nt: TGTGCCAGCAGTTCGGCAGGGCTCAATGAGCAGTTCTTC; CDR3aa: CASSSAGLNEQFF
d_gene: .; v_gene: TRBV4-1; j_gene: TRBJ1-3; abundance: few; CDR3nt: TGCGCCAGCAGCCAAGTGATTGTCGCCGGCACCATATATTTT; CDR3aa: CASSQVIVAGTIYF
d_gene: TRBD1; v_gene: TRBV2; j_gene: TRBJ1-5; abundance: .; CDR3nt: TGTGCCAGCAGGGACGGGACAGGGGGCCGGCCCCAGCATTTT; CDR3aa: CASRDGTGGRPQHF
d_gene: .; v_gene: TRBV29-1; j_gene: TRBJ2-5; abundance: .; CDR3nt: TGCAGCGTTGGGGGACGAGTTTGGCAAGAGACCCAGTACTTC; CDR3aa: CSVGGRVWQETQYF
d_gene: .; v_gene: TRBV7-8; j_gene: TRBJ1-2; abundance: .; CDR3nt: TGTGCCAGCAGCCCTGTAGGGGCAGGGGAAAGCTATGGCTACACCTTC; CDR3aa: CASSPVGAGESYGYTF
d_gene: TRBD2; v_gene: TRBV7-2; j_gene: TRBJ2-7; abundance: once; CDR3nt: TGTGCCAGCAGCTTACGGGGGACAGCCGGGACTAGCGGAATCTACGAGCAGTACTTC; CDR3aa: CASSLRGTAGTSGIYEQYF
d_gene: TRBD2; v_gene: TRBV19; j_gene: TRBJ2-5; abundance: .; CDR3nt: TGTGCCAGTAGTAGGAGCGGGAGGGCCTGGGAGGAGACCCAGTACTTC; CDR3aa: CASSRSGRAWEETQYF
d_gene: TRBD2; v_gene: TRBV7-8; j_gene: TRBJ2-7; abundance: .; CDR3nt: TGTGCCAGCAGCTTAGCGCGGGGGGGGGAGAGCTCCTACGAGCAGTACTTC; CDR3aa: CASSLARGGESSYEQYF
d_gene: .; v_gene: TRBV5-1; j_gene: TRBJ1-1; abundance: .; CDR3nt: TGCGCCAGCAGCTTACAGGGCGGGTGGACTGAAGCTTTCTTT; CDR3aa: CASSLQGGWTEAFF
d_gene: .; v_gene: TRBV5-8; j_gene: TRBJ2-7; abundance: .; CDR3nt: TGTGCCAGCAGCCGCCGGGGGGCCAGGGCATACGAGCAGTACTTC; CDR3aa: CASSRRGARAYEQYF
d_gene: .; v_gene: TRBV5-1; j_gene: TRBJ1-2; abundance: .; CDR3nt: TGCGCCAGCAGCAACTCCCCGGGACACTCTTTCTATGGCTACACCTTC; CDR3aa: CASSNSPGHSFYGYTF
d_gene: TRBD2; v_gene: TRBV5-1; j_gene: TRBJ2-1; abundance: .; CDR3nt: TGCGCCAGCAGCTTGGTTACTAGCGGGAATAGGAATGAGCAGTTCTTC; CDR3aa: CASSLVTSGNRNEQFF